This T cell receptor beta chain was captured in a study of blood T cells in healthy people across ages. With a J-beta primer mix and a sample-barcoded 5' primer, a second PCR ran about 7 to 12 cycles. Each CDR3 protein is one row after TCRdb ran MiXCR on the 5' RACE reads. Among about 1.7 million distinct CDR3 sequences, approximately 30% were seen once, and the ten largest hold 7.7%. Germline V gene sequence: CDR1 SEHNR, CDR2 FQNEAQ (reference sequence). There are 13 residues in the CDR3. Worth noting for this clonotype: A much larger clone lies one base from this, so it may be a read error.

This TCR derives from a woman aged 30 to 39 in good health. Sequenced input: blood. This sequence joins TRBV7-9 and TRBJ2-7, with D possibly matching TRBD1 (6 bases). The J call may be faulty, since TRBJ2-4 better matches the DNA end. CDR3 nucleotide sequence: TGTGCCAGCAGCCCCAACAGGGTGGGCATTCAGTACTTC. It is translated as CASSPNRVGIQYF.